This TCR beta chain was documented in a study of Graves' ophthalmopathy and Graves' hyperthyroidism. Turning to the study itself: The study drew peripheral blood at initial diagnosis, before any treatment. General study points: Most thyroid clonotypes expanded beyond 0.001 frequency were also found in blood.

Serum thyroxine and TRAb, along with clinical symptoms, thyroid ultrasound and orbital computed tomography, were what diagnosis relied on. About this clonotype: No antigen is known for it.

The authors amplified TCR beta CDR3 regions from RNA transcripts. Amplification began with first-round RT-PCR using HTBI primers, then second-round multiplex PCR was performed. TCRdb re-analysed the multiplex PCR reads in MiXCR, keeping a single row per CDR3 protein. The sample yields some 200,000 distinct CDR3 sequences, around 30% seen once. The sample comprised peripheral blood. The clonotype was recovered from a man between 50 and 59 years old with Graves' ophthalmopathy.

DNA for the CDR3: TGCAGTGTTTCCGGGACAGCTCCCTACGAGCAGTACTTC. Amino acids: CSVSGTAPYEQYF. This chain uses TRBV20-1 with TRBJ2-7; 7 bases align to TRBD1. The length of the CDR3 is 13 residues. J lost 2 bases, V lost 7 bases, and 8 bases had no gene match. Germline CDR1 is DFQATT and CDR2 is SNEGSKA (reference sequence).